These 22 T cell receptor beta chains were all obtained from the same sample, sequenced in a study of T cells expressing NK-cell markers. For each CDR3 protein, TCRdb gives one entry from its re-call of the 5' RACE reads, without DNA. Its table records around 470,000 distinct CDR3 sequences. Sequencing used blood T cells: a sorted CD56 or NKG2C T cell subset, CD4+ or CD8+ T cells, or bulk PBMC T cells (not recorded which). The receptors stem from a woman in her fifties or sixties in good health.

The V call is TRBV15, the J call TRBJ1-2; TCRdb proposes TRBD1, but this gene call is untestable without DNA. CDR1 and CDR2 from the germline V gene are LNHNV and YYDKDF (reference sequence). This CDR3 contains 14 residues. The CDR3 reads CATSRGDRGYGYTF.

The chain couples TRBV5-1 to TRBJ2-7; checking the TCRdb D call of TRBD2 is not possible without DNA. Germline CDR1 SGHRS, CDR2 YFSETQ. This CDR3 is 16 amino acids long. CDR3 loop: CASSLAGLAGGWEQYF.

The rearrangement joins TRBV29-1 to TRBJ2-7; TCRdb indicates TRBD2, and absent DNA this call remains unverified. The CDR3 is 15 amino acids. Germline CDR1 SQVTM, CDR2 ANQGSEA. The CDR3 loop reads CSVEKLTSGSYEQYF.

The chain links TRBV7-6 to TRBJ2-1. The CDR3 contains 17 residues. The germline CDR1 and CDR2 sequences are SGHVS and FNYEAQ. CDR3 region: CASSLAASGGSYNEQFF.

The V call is TRBV7-3, the J call TRBJ2-1; TCRdb calls TRBD1, which cannot be checked without DNA. Germline CDR1 SGHTA, CDR2 FQGTGA. The CDR3 totals 14 residues. The CDR3: CASSSSTGNNEQFF.

V is TRBV28 and J is TRBJ2-5; TCRdb gives TRBD2 as the D gene, but with no DNA this cannot be confirmed. The CDR3 has 13 amino acids. Germline CDR1 is MDHEN and CDR2 is SYDVKM. The CDR3 spells CASFSGSQETQYF.

This chain joins TRBV6-6 and TRBJ2-7; TCRdb's D call, TRBD1, is unchecked because there is no DNA. The germline CDR1 and CDR2 sequences are MNHNY and SVGAGI (reference sequence). The CDR3 has 13 residues. CDR3 amino acids: CASSQTGGYEQYF.

The chain couples TRBV5-1 to TRBJ2-2; TCRdb outputs TRBD1, but without DNA this stays unchecked. The germline CDR1 and CDR2 sequences are SGHRS and YFSETQ. The CDR3 covers 18 residues. Here the CDR3 reads CASRADRDGFANTGELFF.

The chain joins TRBV18 to TRBJ2-1; TCRdb selects TRBD2, and the lack of DNA leaves this call unchecked. CDR1 and CDR2 from the germline V gene are KGHSH and LQKENI. The CDR3 has 16 amino acids. This CDR3 reads CASSPLPGLARNEQFF.

The V gene is TRBV3-1, the J gene TRBJ2-5; checking the TCRdb D call of TRBD1 is not possible without DNA. The CDR3 is made up of 16 amino acids. Looked up from germline, CDR1 is LGHDT and CDR2 is YNNKEL (reference sequence). CDR3 protein: CASSLQTPRSQETQYF.

The J gene is TRBJ2-1, the V gene TRBV11-2; TCRdb calls TRBD1, which cannot be checked without DNA. This CDR3 region has 15 residues. Germline V gene data show CDR1 as SGHAT and CDR2 as FQNNGV. The CDR3 reads CASSQTQGPRVEQFF.

V usage is TRBV27 and J usage is TRBJ2-1; TCRdb gives TRBD2 as the D gene, but with no DNA this cannot be confirmed. The CDR3 has 17 amino acids. Germline-derived CDR1 and CDR2 are MNHEY and SMNVEV (reference sequence). CDR3 protein: CASKNSWRGSSYNEQFF.

The chain employs TRBV27 and TRBJ2-7; TCRdb's assignment of TRBD2 cannot be checked, as there is no DNA. The length of the CDR3 is 16 residues. Per the germline V gene, CDR1 is MNHEY and CDR2 is SMNVEV (reference sequence). The CDR3 is CASSLRSAGRDYEQYF.

The rearrangement uses TRBV3-1 and TRBJ2-1; TCRdb gives TRBD1 as the D gene, but with no DNA this cannot be confirmed. Germline-derived CDR1 and CDR2 are LGHDT and YNNKEL (reference sequence). This CDR3 spans 16 amino acids. CDR3 in amino acids: CASSQWPGQGAPLKFF.

The chain recombines TRBV5-1 with TRBJ1-1; the D call of TRBD1 rests on TCRdb alone, since no DNA is present to check it. The CDR3 has 15 residues. The germline V gene has CDR1 SGHRS and CDR2 YFSETQ. This CDR3 reads CASTSGAERNTEAFF.

The chain carries TRBV19 and TRBJ1-5; TCRdb calls TRBD1, which cannot be checked without DNA. The germline V gene encodes CDR1 LNHDA and CDR2 SQIVND (reference sequence). This CDR3 contains 13 residues. CDR3: CASSIDGGSAQHF. The full variable domain, completed using reference TRBV19 and TRBJ1-5, is DGGITQSPKYLFRKEGQNVTLSCEQNLNHDAMYWYRQDPGQGLRLIYYSQIVNDFQKGDIAEGYSVSREKKESFPLTVTSAQKNPTAFYLCASSIDGGSAQHFGDGTRLSIL.

The rearrangement uses TRBV12-3 or TRBV12-4 and TRBJ1-1. The CDR3 sequence is 12 residues long. CDR3 amino acids: CASSLVNTEAFF.

This chain joins TRBV5-1 and TRBJ2-1; no DNA is available, so the TRBD2 call from TCRdb remains unchecked. The CDR3 runs to 17 residues. The germline gives CDR1 SGHRS, CDR2 YFSETQ. The CDR3 protein is CASSLLGLATSYNEQFF. Full variable domain (missing parts from reference TRBV5-1 and TRBJ2-1): KAGVTQTPRYLIKTRGQQVTLSCSPISGHRSVSWYQQTPGQGLQFLFEYFSETQRNKGNFPGRFSGRQFSNSRSEMNVSTLELGDSALYLCASSLLGLATSYNEQFFGPGTRLTVL.

The chain has TRBV5-1 and TRBJ2-1; TCRdb outputs TRBD2, but without DNA this stays unchecked. The CDR3 is 17 residues long. The germline gives CDR1 SGHRS, CDR2 YFSETQ. Here the CDR3 reads CASSPTGLASTYNEQFF.

The chain couples TRBV7-9 to TRBJ2-3. Per the germline V gene, CDR1 is SEHNR and CDR2 is FQNEAQ (reference sequence). The CDR3 is made up of 14 amino acids. This CDR3 is CASSLVLSTDTQYF.

V usage is TRBV2 and J usage is TRBJ2-1. There are 15 residues in the CDR3. Germline V gives CDR1 SNHLY, CDR2 FYNNEI. CDR3 sequence reads: CASSEWATISNEQFF.

This chain connects TRBV5-1 to TRBJ2-7; there is no DNA to check the TCRdb D call of TRBD2. The CDR3 sequence is 15 residues long. Germline values: CDR1 SGHRS, CDR2 YFSETQ. The CDR3 region is CASSLGTSGTYEQYF.